This TCR beta chain was identified during a study of graft-versus-host responses after intestinal transplantation. Generated by immunoSEQ multiplex PCR, the TCRdb table keeps only in-frame clones and is missing some. The sample holds 60,000 to 75,000 clones; 89% are singletons and the top ten take around 1.7%. The authors processed graft tissue to release intraepithelial and lamina propria lymphocytes. Per the germline V gene, CDR1 is SSHAT and CDR2 is FNYEAQ (reference sequence). The CDR3 covers 15 residues. Details on this clone: One junction end disagrees with the germline gene, perhaps due to a read error.

The sequencing here drew on ileum tissue, taken 350 to 400 days after transplant. The receptor was isolated from a human patient who received an intestinal transplant, so some T cells may come from the graft donor. The J gene is TRBJ2-5, the V gene TRBV7-7; D is possibly TRBD1 or TRBD2 (6 bases each). The CDR3 region is CASSLSRGAQETQYF. The CDR3, as DNA: TGTGCTAGCAGCTTAAGTAGGGGGGCGCAGGAGACCCAGTACTTC.